This T cell receptor beta chain was documented in a study of blood T cell repertoires in COVID-19. TCRdb keeps only in-frame clones here, not all; method: immunoSEQ multiplex PCR. This sample has roughly 87,000 clones; roughly 75% occur once, and the top ten carry roughly 4%. CDR1 MDHEN and CDR2 SYDVKM come from the germline V gene. The V and J ends lost 5 bases and 6 bases respectively, with 10 bases between them. This CDR3 comprises 12 residues. This chain joins TRBV28 and TRBJ1-2; TRBD1 is a possible D gene (5 bases). This receptor was obtained from a woman aged 45-60 years with acute or convalescent COVID-19. The sample was peripheral blood. The CDR3 bases are TGTGCCAGCAGTCCAGGGTTGGATGGCTACACCTTC. This translates into CASSPGLDGYTF.